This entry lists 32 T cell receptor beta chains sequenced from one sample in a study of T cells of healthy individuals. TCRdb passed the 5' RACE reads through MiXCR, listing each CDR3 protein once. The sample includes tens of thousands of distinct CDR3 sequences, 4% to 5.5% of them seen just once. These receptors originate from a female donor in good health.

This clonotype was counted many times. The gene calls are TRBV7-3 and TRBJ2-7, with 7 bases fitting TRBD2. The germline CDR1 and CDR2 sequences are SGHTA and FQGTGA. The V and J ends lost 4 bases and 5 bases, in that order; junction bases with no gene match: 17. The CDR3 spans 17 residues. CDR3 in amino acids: CASSSPPGEGAPNEQYF. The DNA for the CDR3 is TGTGCCAGCAGCTCACCTCCGGGGGAGGGAGCCCCGAACGAGCAGTACTTC.

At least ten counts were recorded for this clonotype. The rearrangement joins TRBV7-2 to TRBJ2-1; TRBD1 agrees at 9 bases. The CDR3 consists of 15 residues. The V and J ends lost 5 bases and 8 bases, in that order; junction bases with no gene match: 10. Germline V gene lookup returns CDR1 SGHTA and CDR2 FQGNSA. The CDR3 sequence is CASSPRDRERDEQFF. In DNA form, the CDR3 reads TGTGCCAGCAGCCCCCGGGACAGGGAACGCGATGAGCAGTTCTTC.

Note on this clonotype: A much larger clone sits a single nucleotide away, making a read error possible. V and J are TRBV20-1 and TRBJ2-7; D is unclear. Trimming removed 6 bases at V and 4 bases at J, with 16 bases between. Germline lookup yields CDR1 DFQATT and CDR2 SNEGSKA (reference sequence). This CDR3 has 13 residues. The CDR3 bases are TGCAGTGCCAAGCCTCCGCTGGGGTACGAGCAGTACTTC. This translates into CSAKPPLGYEQYF.

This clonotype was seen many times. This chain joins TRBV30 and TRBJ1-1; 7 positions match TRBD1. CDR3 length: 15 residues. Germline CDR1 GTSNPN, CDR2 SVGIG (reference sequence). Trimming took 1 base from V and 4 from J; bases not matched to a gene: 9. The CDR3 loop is CAWSAANRGATEAFF. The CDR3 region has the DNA TGTGCCTGGAGTGCCGCAAACAGGGGAGCCACTGAAGCTTTCTTT.

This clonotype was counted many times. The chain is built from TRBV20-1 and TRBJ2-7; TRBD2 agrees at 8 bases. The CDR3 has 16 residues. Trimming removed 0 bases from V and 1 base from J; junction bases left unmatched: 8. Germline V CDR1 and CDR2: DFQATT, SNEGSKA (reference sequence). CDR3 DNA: TGCAGTGCTAGAGATCGCGATAGCGGGGATTCCTACGAGCAGTACTTC. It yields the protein CSARDRDSGDSYEQYF.

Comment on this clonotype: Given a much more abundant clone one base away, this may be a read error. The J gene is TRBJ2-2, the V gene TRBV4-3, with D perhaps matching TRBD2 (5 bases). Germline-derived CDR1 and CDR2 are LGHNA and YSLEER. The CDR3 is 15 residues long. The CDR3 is CASRGLSSGTGKLFF. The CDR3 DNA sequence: TGCGCCAGCAGAGGCCTCTCCTCGGGCACCGGGAAGCTGTTTTTT.

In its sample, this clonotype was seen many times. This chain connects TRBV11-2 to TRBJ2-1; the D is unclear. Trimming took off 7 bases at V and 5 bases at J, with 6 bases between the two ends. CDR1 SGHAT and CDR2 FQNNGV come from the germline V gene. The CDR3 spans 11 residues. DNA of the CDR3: TGTGCCAGCACCCGTGACAATGAGCAGTTCTTC. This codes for CASTRDNEQFF.

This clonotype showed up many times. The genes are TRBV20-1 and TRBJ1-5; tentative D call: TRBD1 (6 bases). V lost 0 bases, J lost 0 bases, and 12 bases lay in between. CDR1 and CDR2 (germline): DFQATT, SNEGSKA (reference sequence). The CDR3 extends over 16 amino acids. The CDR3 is CSARDAGANSNQPQHF. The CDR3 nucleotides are TGCAGTGCTAGAGATGCAGGGGCCAATAGCAATCAGCCCCAGCATTTT.

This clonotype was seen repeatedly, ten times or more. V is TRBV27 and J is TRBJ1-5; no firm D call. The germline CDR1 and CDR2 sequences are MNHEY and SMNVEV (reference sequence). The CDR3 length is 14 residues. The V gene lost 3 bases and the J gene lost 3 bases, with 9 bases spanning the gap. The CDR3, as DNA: TGTGCCAGCAGTTTCAGCAGCGACAATCAGCCCCAGCATTTT. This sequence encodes CASSFSSDNQPQHF.

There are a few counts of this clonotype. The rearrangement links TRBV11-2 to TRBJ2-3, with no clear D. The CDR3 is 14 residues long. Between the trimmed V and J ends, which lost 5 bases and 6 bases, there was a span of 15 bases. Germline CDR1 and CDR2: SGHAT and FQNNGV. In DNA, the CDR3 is TGTGCCAGCAGCCCCGGGTGGAGTAGCGATACGCAGTATTTT. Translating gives CASSPGWSSDTQYF.

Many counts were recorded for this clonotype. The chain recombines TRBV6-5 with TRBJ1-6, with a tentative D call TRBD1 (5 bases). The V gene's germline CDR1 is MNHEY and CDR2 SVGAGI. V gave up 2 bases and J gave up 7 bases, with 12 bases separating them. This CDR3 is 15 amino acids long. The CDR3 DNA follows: TGTGCCAGCAGTTACGAGGGCAGGGAAAATTCACCCCTCCACTTT. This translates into CASSYEGRENSPLHF.

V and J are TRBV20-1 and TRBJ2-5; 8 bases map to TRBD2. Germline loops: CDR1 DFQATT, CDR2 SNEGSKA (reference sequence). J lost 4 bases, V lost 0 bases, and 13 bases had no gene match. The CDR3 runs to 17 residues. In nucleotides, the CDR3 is TGCAGTGCTAGAGAAACCACCAGCGGGAGAATTCTAGAGACCCAGTACTTC. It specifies CSARETTSGRILETQYF.

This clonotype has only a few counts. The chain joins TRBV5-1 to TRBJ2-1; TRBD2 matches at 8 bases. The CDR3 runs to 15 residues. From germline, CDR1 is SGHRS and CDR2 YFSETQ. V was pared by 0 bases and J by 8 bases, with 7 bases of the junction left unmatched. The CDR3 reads CASSLGAGAAHEQFF. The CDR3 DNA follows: TGCGCCAGCAGCTTGGGAGCGGGGGCAGCCCATGAGCAGTTCTTC. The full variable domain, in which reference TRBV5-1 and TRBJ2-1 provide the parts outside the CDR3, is KAGVTQTPRYLIKTRGQQVTLSCSPISGHRSVSWYQQTPGQGLQFLFEYFSETQRNKGNFPGRFSGRQFSNSRSEMNVSTLELGDSALYLCASSLGAGAAHEQFFGPGTRLTVL.

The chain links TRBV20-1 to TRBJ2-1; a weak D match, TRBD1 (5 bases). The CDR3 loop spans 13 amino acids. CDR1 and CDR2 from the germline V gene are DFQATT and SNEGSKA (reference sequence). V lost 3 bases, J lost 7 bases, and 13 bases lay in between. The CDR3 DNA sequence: TGCAGTGCTAGTCGCCAGGGTGCAAATGAGCAGTTCTTC. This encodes CSASRQGANEQFF.

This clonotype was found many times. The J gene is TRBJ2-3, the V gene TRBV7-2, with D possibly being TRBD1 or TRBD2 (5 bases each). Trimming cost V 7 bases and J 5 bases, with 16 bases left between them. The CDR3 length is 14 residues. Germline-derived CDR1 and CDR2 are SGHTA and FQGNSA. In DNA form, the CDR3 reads TGTGCCAGCATGCAGGGCCGGGGTAGAGATACGCAGTATTTT. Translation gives CASMQGRGRDTQYF.

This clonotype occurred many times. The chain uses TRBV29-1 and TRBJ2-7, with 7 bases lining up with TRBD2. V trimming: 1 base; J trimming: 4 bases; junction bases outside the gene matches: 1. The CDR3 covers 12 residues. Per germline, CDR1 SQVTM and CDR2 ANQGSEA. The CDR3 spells CSVEGAGYEQYF. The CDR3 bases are TGCAGCGTTGAAGGAGCGGGATACGAGCAGTACTTC.

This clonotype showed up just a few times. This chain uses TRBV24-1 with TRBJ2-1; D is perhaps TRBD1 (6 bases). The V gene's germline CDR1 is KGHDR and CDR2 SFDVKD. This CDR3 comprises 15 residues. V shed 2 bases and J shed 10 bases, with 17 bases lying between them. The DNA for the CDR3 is TGTGCCACCAGTGATTCCTCTACAGGGTACGGGGAGCAGTTCTTC. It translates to CATSDSSTGYGEQFF.

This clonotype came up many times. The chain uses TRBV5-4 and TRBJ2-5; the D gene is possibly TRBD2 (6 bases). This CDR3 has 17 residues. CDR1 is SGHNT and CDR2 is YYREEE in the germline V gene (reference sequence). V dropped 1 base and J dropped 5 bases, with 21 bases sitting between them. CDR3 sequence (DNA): TGTGCCAGCAGCTTGTCCCTTACCCACGGCGGGGTGGAGACCCAGTACTTC. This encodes CASSLSLTHGGVETQYF.

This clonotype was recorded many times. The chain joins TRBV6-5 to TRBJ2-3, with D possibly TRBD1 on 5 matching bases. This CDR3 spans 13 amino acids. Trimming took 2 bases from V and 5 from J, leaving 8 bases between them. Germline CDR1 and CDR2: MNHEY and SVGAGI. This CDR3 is CASSYTRGDTQYF. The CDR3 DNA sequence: TGTGCCAGCAGTTACACAAGGGGAGATACGCAGTATTTT.

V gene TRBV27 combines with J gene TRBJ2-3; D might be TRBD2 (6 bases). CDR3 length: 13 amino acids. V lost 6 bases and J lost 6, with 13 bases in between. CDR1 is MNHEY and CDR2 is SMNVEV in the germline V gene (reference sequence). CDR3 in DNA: TGTGCCAGCAGGAGGAGGGACTCGGATACGCAGTATTTT. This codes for CASRRRDSDTQYF.

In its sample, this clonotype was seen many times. The CDR3 DNA is TGCGCCAGCAGCTTAACCCAGGGCTCGGGGACTGAAGCTTTCTTT. Amino acids: CASSLTQGSGTEAFF. The chain couples TRBV5-1 to TRBJ1-1; D may be TRBD1 (5 bases). The germline CDR1 and CDR2 sequences are SGHRS and YFSETQ. Trimming stripped 2 bases from V and 5 bases from J, with 16 bases between. The CDR3 is 15 residues long.

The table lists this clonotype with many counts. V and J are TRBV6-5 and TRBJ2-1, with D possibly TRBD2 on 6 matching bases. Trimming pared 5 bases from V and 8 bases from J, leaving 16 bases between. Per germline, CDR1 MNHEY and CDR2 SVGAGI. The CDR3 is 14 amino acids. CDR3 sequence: CASSREAQFDEQFF. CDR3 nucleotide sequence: TGTGCCAGCAGTAGGGAGGCCCAATTTGATGAGCAGTTCTTC.

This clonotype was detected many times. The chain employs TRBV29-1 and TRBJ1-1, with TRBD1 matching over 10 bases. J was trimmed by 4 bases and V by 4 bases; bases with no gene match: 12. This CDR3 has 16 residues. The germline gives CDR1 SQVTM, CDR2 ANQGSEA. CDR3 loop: CSVGQETGGAFTEAFF. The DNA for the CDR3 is TGCAGCGTTGGACAGGAGACAGGGGGCGCGTTCACTGAAGCTTTCTTT.

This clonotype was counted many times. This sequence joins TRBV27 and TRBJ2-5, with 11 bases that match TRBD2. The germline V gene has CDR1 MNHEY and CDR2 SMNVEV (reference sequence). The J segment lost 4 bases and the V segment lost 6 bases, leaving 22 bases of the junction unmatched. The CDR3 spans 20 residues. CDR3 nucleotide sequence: TGTGCCAGCAGACGACGACTAGCGGGAAATGGTCGGTATGCAAGAGAGACCCAGTACTTC. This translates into CASRRRLAGNGRYARETQYF.

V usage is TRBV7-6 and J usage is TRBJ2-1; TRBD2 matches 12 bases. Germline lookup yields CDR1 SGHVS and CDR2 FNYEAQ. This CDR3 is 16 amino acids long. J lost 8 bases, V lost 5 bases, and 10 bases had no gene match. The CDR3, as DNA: TGTGCCAGCAGCGGACGACTAGCGGGAGCAGTCGATGAGCAGTTCTTC. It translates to CASSGRLAGAVDEQFF.

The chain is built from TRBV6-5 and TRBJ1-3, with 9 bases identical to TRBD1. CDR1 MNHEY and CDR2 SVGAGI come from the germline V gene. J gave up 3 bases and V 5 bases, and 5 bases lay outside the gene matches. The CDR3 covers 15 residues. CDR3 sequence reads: CASSVQGARGNTIYF. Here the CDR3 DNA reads TGTGCCAGCAGTGTACAGGGGGCGCGTGGAAACACCATATATTTT.

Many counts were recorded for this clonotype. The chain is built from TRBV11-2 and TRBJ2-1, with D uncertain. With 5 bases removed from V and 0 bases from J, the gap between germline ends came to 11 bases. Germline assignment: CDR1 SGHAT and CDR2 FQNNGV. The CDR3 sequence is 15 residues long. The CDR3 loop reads CASSPPSSSYNEQFF. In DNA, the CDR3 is TGTGCCAGCAGCCCCCCCTCCAGCTCCTACAATGAGCAGTTCTTC.

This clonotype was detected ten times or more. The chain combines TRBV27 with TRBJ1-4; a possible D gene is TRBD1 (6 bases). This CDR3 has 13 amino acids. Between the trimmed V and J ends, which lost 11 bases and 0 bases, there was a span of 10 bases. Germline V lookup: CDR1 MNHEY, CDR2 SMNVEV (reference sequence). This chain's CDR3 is CAGQGPTNEKLFF. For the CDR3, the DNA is TGTGCCGGGCAGGGGCCAACTAATGAAAAACTGTTTTTT.

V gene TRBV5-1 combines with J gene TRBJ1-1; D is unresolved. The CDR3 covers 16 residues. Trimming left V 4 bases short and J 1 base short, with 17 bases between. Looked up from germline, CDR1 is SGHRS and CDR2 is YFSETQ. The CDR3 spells CASSQLSGRKNTEAFF. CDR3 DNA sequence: TGCGCCAGCAGCCAGCTGTCTGGGCGGAAGAACACTGAAGCTTTCTTT.

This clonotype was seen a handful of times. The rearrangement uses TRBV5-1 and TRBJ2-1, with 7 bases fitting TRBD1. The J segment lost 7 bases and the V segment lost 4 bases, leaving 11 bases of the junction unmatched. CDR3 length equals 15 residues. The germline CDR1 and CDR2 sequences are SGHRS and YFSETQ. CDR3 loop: CASSVGPRGLNEQFF. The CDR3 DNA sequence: TGCGCCAGCAGCGTTGGGCCCAGGGGGTTGAATGAGCAGTTCTTC.

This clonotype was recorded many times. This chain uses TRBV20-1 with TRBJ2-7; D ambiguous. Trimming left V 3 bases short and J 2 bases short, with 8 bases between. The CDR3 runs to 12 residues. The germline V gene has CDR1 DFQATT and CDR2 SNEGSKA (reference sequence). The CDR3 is CSARWRAYEQYF. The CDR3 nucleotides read TGCAGTGCTAGGTGGCGTGCCTACGAGCAGTACTTC.

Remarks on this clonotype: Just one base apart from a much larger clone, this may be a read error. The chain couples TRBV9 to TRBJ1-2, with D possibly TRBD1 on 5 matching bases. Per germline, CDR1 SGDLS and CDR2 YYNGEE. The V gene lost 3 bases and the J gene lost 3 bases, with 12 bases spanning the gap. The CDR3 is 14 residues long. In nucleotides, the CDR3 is TGTGCCAGCAGCGCAGATCAGGGTTACTATGGCTACACCTTC. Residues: CASSADQGYYGYTF.